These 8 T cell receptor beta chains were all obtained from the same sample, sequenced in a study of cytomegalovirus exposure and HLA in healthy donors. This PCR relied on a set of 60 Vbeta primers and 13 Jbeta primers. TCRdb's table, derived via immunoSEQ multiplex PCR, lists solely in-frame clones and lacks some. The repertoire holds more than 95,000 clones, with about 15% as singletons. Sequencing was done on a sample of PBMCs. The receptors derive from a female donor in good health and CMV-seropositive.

The CDR3 DNA follows: TGTGCCAGCAGCCAAACAGCGGGAGGGGTAGCCAAAAACATTCAGTACTTC. Encoded protein: CASSQTAGGVAKNIQYF. V and J are TRBV4-2 and TRBJ2-4; 10 nucleotides match TRBD2. With V trimmed by 2 bases and J by 0 bases, 4 bases remained unmatched. The CDR3 runs to 17 residues. Germline V gene lookup returns CDR1 LGHNA and CDR2 YNFKEQ.

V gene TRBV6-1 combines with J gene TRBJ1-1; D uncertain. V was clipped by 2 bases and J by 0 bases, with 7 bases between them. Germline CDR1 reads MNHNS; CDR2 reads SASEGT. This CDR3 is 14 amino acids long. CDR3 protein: CASSETGMNTEAFF. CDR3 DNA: TGTGCCAGCAGTGAAACGGGAATGAACACTGAAGCTTTCTTT.

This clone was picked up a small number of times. Here the CDR3 reads CASRGDRSSNQPQHF. DNA of the CDR3: TGTGCCAGCAGGGGGGACAGGTCCAGCAATCAGCCCCAGCATTTT. The chain uses TRBV6-1 and TRBJ1-5, with TRBD1 matching over 8 bases. The germline V gene encodes CDR1 MNHNS and CDR2 SASEGT. The CDR3 is made up of 15 amino acids. J lost 1 base, V lost 6 bases, and 5 bases had no gene match.

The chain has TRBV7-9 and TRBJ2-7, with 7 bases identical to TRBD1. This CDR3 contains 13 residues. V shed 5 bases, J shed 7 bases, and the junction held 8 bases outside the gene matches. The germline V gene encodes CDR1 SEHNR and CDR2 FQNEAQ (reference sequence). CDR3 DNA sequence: TGTGCCAGCAGCCGCACAGGGGTTGGGGAGCAGTACTTC. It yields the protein CASSRTGVGEQYF. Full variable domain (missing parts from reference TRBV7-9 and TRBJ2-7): DTGVSQNPRHKITKRGQNVTFRCDPISEHNRLYWYRQTLGQGPEFLTYFQNEAQLEKSRLLSDRFSAERPKGSFSTLEIQRTEQGDSAMYLCASSRTGVGEQYFGPGTRLTVT.

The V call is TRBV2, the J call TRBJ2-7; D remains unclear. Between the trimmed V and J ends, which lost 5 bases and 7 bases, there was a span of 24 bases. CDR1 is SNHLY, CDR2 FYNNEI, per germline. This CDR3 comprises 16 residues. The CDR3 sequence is CASSPFALSSVSEQYF. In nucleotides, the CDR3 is TGTGCCAGCAGTCCGTTCGCGTTGAGTAGTGTTTCTGAGCAGTACTTC.

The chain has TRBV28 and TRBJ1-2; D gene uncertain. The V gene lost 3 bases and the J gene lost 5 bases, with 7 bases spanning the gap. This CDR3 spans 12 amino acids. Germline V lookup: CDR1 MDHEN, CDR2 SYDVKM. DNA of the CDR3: TGTGCCAGCAGTTTGAACTCTTATGGCTACACCTTC. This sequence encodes CASSLNSYGYTF.

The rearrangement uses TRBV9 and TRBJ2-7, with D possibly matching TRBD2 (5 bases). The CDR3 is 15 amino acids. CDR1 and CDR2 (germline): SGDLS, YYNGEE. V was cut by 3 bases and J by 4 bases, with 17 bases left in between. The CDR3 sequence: CASSAGAGRGYEQYF. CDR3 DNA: TGTGCCAGCAGCGCAGGTGCTGGTCGGGGTTACGAGCAGTACTTC.

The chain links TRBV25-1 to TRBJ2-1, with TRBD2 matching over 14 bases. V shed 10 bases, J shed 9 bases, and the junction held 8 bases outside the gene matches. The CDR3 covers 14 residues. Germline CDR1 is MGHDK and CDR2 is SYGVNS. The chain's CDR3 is CATVTSGGAGEQFF. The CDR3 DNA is TGTGCCACCGTGACTAGCGGGGGGGCGGGTGAGCAGTTCTTC.